A single sample is the source of the 30 T cell receptor beta chains below, sequenced in a study of cytomegalovirus exposure and HLA in healthy donors. Clones were sequenced by immunoSEQ multiplex PCR, and TCRdb holds only the in-frame ones, with some missing. The sample carries about 100,000 clones, about 95% recorded once. Sequenced sample: PBMCs. The receptors here all came from a woman in her late teens or twenties in good health and CMV-seronegative.

The sample holds one count of this clone. The J gene is TRBJ1-1, the V gene TRBV19; the D is unclear. Looked up from germline, CDR1 is LNHDA and CDR2 is SQIVND (reference sequence). This CDR3 contains 13 residues. V lost 3 bases and J lost 1, with 6 bases in between. CDR3 loop: CASSMKQNTEAFF. CDR3 DNA sequence: TGTGCCAGTAGTATGAAACAGAACACTGAAGCTTTCTTT.

This chain joins TRBV27 and TRBJ2-5; unclear D gene. The CDR3 spans 14 residues. Germline loops: CDR1 MNHEY, CDR2 SMNVEV (reference sequence). The ends were cut back, 7 bases at V and 5 bases at J, with 17 bases in the middle. CDR3 bases: TGTGCCAGCAACCTCCTACTTTCCCCCGAGACCCAGTACTTC. Its protein product is CASNLLLSPETQYF.

The chain couples TRBV6-6 to TRBJ1-1; a possible D gene is TRBD1 (6 bases). Trimming took off 6 bases at V and 1 base at J, with 15 bases between the two ends. Germline-derived CDR1 and CDR2 are MNHNY and SVGAGI (reference sequence). This CDR3 spans 15 amino acids. Here the CDR3 reads CASSFTGSQNTEAFF. In DNA, the CDR3 is TGTGCCAGCAGCTTCACAGGGTCTCAGAACACTGAAGCTTTCTTT.

This clone was detected once. CDR3 region: CASSPKTGNTEAFF. DNA for the CDR3: TGTGCCAGCTCACCGAAGACGGGGAACACTGAAGCTTTCTTT. This chain links TRBV18 with TRBJ1-1; D not certain. In germline, CDR1 is KGHSH, CDR2 LQKENI. V lost 3 bases and J lost 1, with 9 bases in between. The length of the CDR3 is 14 residues.

Comments on this clone: At one end, the junction sequence differs from germline, possibly due to a read error. The chain is built from TRBV5-8 and TRBJ2-2; tentative D call: TRBD1 (7 bases). The CDR3 extends over 15 amino acids. Per the germline V gene, CDR1 is SGHTS and CDR2 is YDEGEE. The CDR3 DNA follows: TGTGCCAGCAGTTTGGAGGGGGCGGTCACCGGGGAGCTGTTTTTT. Protein product: CASSLEGAVTGELFF.

The V call is TRBV7-9, the J call TRBJ2-7; 8 nucleotides match TRBD1. Germline CDR1 reads SEHNR; CDR2 reads FQNEAQ (reference sequence). CDR3 length: 15 amino acids. V dropped 5 bases and J dropped 7; count of bases not matched to a gene: 13. The CDR3 sequence is CASSMAGGASQEQYF. DNA of the CDR3: TGTGCCAGCAGCATGGCAGGGGGCGCGTCGCAAGAGCAGTACTTC.

This clone has just one count. The chain joins TRBV5-4 to TRBJ1-2, with D tentatively TRBD1 (5 bases). CDR1 and CDR2 (germline): SGHNT, YYREEE (reference sequence). The CDR3 covers 14 residues. V gave up 3 bases and J gave up 0 bases, with 9 bases separating them. The CDR3 region has the DNA TGTGCCAGCAGCTCGGGACTCACTAACTATGGCTACACCTTC. Translation gives CASSSGLTNYGYTF.

The V call is TRBV5-6, the J call TRBJ2-3; D is ambiguous. Germline V gene sequence: CDR1 SGHDT, CDR2 YYEEEE. This CDR3 comprises 14 residues. V was trimmed by 2 bases and J by 0 bases, leaving 7 bases between them. The DNA for the CDR3 is TGTGCCAGCAGCTTTAGTGCTAGCACAGATACGCAGTATTTT. It is translated as CASSFSASTDTQYF.

The chain carries TRBV9 and TRBJ2-7; TRBD2 matches 8 bases. The CDR3 has 14 amino acids. CDR1 SGDLS and CDR2 YYNGEE come from the germline V gene. With V trimmed by 3 bases and J by 5 bases, 7 bases remained unmatched. CDR3 loop: CASSAGGRIDEQYF. CDR3 in DNA: TGTGCCAGCAGCGCGGGGGGGCGCATCGACGAGCAGTACTTC.

J is TRBJ2-7 and V is TRBV5-1; D perhaps matches TRBD2 (6 bases). Germline CDR1 and CDR2: SGHRS and YFSETQ. The CDR3 sequence is 14 residues long. Trimming removed 4 bases at V and 5 bases at J, with 16 bases between. CDR3 nucleotides: TGCGCCAGCAGCCTTCGGGGGACGACAGACGAGCAGTACTTC. This encodes CASSLRGTTDEQYF.

In nucleotides, the CDR3 is TGTGCCAGCAGCGTAGGAGGTCGCAACACAGATACGCAGTATTTT. It is translated as CASSVGGRNTDTQYF. This chain links TRBV9 with TRBJ2-3, with D uncertain. The CDR3 extends over 15 amino acids. Trimming removed 0 bases at V and 2 bases at J, with 10 bases between. CDR1 is SGDLS and CDR2 is YYNGEE in the germline V gene. Supplemented by reference TRBV9 and TRBJ2-3, the full variable domain reads DSGVTQTPKHLITATGQRVTLRCSPRSGDLSVYWYQQSLDQGLQFLIQYYNGEERAKGNILERFSAQQFPDLHSELNLSSLELGDSALYFCASSVGGRNTDTQYFGPGTRLTVL.

Only one count was recorded for this clone. The chain is built from TRBV7-2 and TRBJ2-5; no clear D. This CDR3 region has 12 residues. V lost 5 bases to trimming and J lost 2 bases, with 6 bases between them. Germline-derived CDR1 and CDR2 are SGHTA and FQGNSA. DNA for the CDR3: TGTGCCAGCAGCCGGGTGCAAGAGACCCAGTACTTC. Encoded protein: CASSRVQETQYF.

As DNA, the CDR3 is TGTGCTGCCGGGACAGATTTTTATGGCTACACCTTC. It yields the protein CAAGTDFYGYTF. The chain employs TRBV10-3 and TRBJ1-2; 7 bases match TRBD1. Germline assignment: CDR1 ENHRY and CDR2 SYGVKD. The CDR3 sequence is 12 residues long.

V gene TRBV4-1 combines with J gene TRBJ2-1, with 7 positions matching TRBD2. The CDR3 totals 15 residues. Trimming cost V 1 base and J 7 bases; bases outside gene matches: 7. Germline values: CDR1 MGHRA, CDR2 YSYEKL. The CDR3 loop reads CASSQGAGVGNEQFF. The CDR3 nucleotides are TGCGCCAGCAGCCAAGGGGCGGGAGTGGGGAATGAGCAGTTCTTC.

The chain is built from TRBV7-2 and TRBJ2-1, with D possibly TRBD2 on 5 matching bases. The CDR3 contains 13 residues. Trimming took off 5 bases at V and 15 bases at J, with 20 bases between the two ends. The germline V gene encodes CDR1 SGHTA and CDR2 FQGNSA. The CDR3 DNA is TGTGCCAGCAGCACTAGAGCCGAGCGTGCGCGGTTCTTC. Translation: CASSTRAERARFF.

The rearrangement joins TRBV5-1 to TRBJ2-3; TRBD2 might be the D (6 bases). CDR3 length equals 15 residues. The germline CDR1 and CDR2 sequences are SGHRS and YFSETQ. V gave up 5 bases and J gave up 0 bases, with 13 bases separating them. The CDR3 DNA reads TGCGCCAGCAGATTTTCCGCGGGAAGCACAGATACGCAGTATTTT. It encodes CASRFSAGSTDTQYF.

This clone has just one count. The rearrangement joins TRBV14 to TRBJ1-1; D is ambiguous. CDR1 and CDR2 from the germline V gene are SGHDN and FVKESK. Trimming cost V 4 bases and J 8 bases, with 14 bases left between them. The CDR3 covers 13 residues. For the CDR3, the DNA is TGTGCCAGCAGCCCGGGTCGGCAGACCGAAGCTTTCTTT. Protein sequence: CASSPGRQTEAFF.

The rearrangement joins TRBV5-1 to TRBJ2-7; 9 nucleotides match TRBD2. V lost 0 bases to trimming and J lost 4 bases; unmatched junction nucleotides: 8. Germline CDR1 and CDR2: SGHRS and YFSETQ. CDR3 length: 16 residues. The CDR3 DNA is TGCGCCAGCAGCTTGGGAGGAGCGGGGGGACCTTACGAGCAGTACTTC. Translation gives CASSLGGAGGPYEQYF. The full variable domain, completed using reference TRBV5-1 and TRBJ2-7, is KAGVTQTPRYLIKTRGQQVTLSCSPISGHRSVSWYQQTPGQGLQFLFEYFSETQRNKGNFPGRFSGRQFSNSRSEMNVSTLELGDSALYLCASSLGGAGGPYEQYFGPGTRLTVT.

The CDR3 is CASSPMSGTTLYEQYF. The CDR3 DNA follows: TGTGCCAGCAGCCCAATGTCCGGGACTACTCTCTACGAGCAGTACTTC. The chain links TRBV7-8 to TRBJ2-7; TRBD2 agrees at 7 bases. The CDR3 contains 16 residues. In germline, CDR1 is SGHVS, CDR2 FQNEAQ. The V segment lost 5 bases and the J segment 3 bases; nucleotides outside the gene matches: 13.

V is TRBV5-1 and J is TRBJ1-2; TRBD1 aligns across 8 bases. Germline V lookup: CDR1 SGHRS, CDR2 YFSETQ. Trimming took 4 bases from V and 3 from J; bases not matched to a gene: 14. The CDR3 runs to 17 residues. CDR3 in DNA: TGCGCCAGCAGCGGGACTCTGACAGGGGAATTTGACTATGGCTACACCTTC. It is translated as CASSGTLTGEFDYGYTF.

V gene TRBV9 combines with J gene TRBJ2-2, with 7 bases fitting TRBD1. With V trimmed by 1 base and J by 8 bases, 8 bases remained unmatched. CDR1 is SGDLS and CDR2 is YYNGEE in the germline V gene. The CDR3 loop spans 15 amino acids. The CDR3 coding sequence is TGTGCCAGCAGCGTAAAAGGGGGCTTATCGGGGGAGCTGTTTTTT. Amino acids: CASSVKGGLSGELFF.

This clone was counted a few times. This chain connects TRBV27 to TRBJ1-5; the match to TRBD1 covers 8 bases. This CDR3 comprises 15 residues. Germline V gene lookup returns CDR1 MNHEY and CDR2 SMNVEV (reference sequence). V gave up 7 bases and J gave up 0 bases; unmatched junction bases: 5. The CDR3 DNA follows: TGTGCCAGCAAAAAAACAGGGGGTAGCAATCAGCCCCAGCATTTT. This gives the protein CASKKTGGSNQPQHF.

The gene calls are TRBV12-5 and TRBJ2-7, with D tentatively TRBD1 (5 bases). V lost 3 bases to trimming and J lost 5 bases, with 20 bases between them. CDR3 length equals 16 residues. Looked up from germline, CDR1 is LGHNT and CDR2 is FRNRAP. The CDR3 loop reads CASGFSVGQRFNEQYF. The CDR3 DNA is TGTGCTAGTGGTTTTTCAGTCGGACAAAGATTCAACGAGCAGTACTTC.

The chain uses TRBV7-2 and TRBJ1-5, with 9 positions matching TRBD1. This CDR3 is 14 amino acids long. V was pared by 5 bases and J by 4 bases, with 3 bases of the junction left unmatched. Germline CDR1 reads SGHTA; CDR2 reads FQGNSA. The CDR3, as DNA: TGTGCCAGCAGCCCCGGACAGGGGAATCAGCCCCAGCATTTT. Translated: CASSPGQGNQPQHF.

The CDR3 loop is CSVLPKLDNEQFF. In DNA form, the CDR3 reads TGCAGCGTTTTGCCCAAACTAGACAATGAGCAGTTCTTC. The V and J genes are TRBV29-1 and TRBJ2-1, with TRBD2 as a possible D gene (5 bases). This CDR3 region has 13 residues. The germline V gene has CDR1 SQVTM and CDR2 ANQGSEA. Trimming cost V 5 bases and J 5 bases, with 13 bases left between them.

The chain couples TRBV11-1 to TRBJ1-2; TRBD1 is a possible D gene (5 bases). Looked up from germline, CDR1 is SGHAT and CDR2 is FQDESV (reference sequence). V lost 5 bases and J lost 7, with 8 bases in between. The CDR3 runs 11 residues. CDR3 sequence reads: CASSQGAGYTF. CDR3 nucleotide sequence: TGTGCCAGCAGCCAAGGGGCTGGCTACACCTTC. The full variable domain, completed using reference TRBV11-1 and TRBJ1-2, is EAEVAQSPRYKITEKSQAVAFWCDPISGHATLYWYRQILGQGPELLVQFQDESVVDDSQLPKDRFSAERLKGVDSTLKIQPAELGDSAMYLCASSQGAGYTFGSGTRLTVV.

V gene TRBV18 combines with J gene TRBJ2-1; tentatively, D is TRBD1 (6 bases). This CDR3 is 13 amino acids long. Germline CDR1 and CDR2: KGHSH and LQKENI. The V and J ends lost 5 bases and 7 bases respectively, with 12 bases between them. As DNA, the CDR3 is TGTGCCAGCTCAGCGGACAGCGATAATGAGCAGTTCTTC. Protein product: CASSADSDNEQFF.

The chain carries TRBV5-1 and TRBJ1-5; the match to TRBD1 covers 9 bases. Germline V gene data show CDR1 as SGHRS and CDR2 as YFSETQ. This CDR3 has 15 amino acids. The V gene end was trimmed by 4 bases and the J gene end by 4 bases; junction bases not matched to a gene: 6. The CDR3 protein is CASSLTGGANQPQHF. The CDR3 DNA reads TGCGCCAGCAGCCTCACAGGGGGCGCAAATCAGCCCCAGCATTTT.

The chain couples TRBV2 to TRBJ2-2; TRBD2 aligns across 8 bases. CDR1 and CDR2 from the germline V gene are SNHLY and FYNNEI. This CDR3 comprises 15 residues. J was trimmed by 1 base and V by 4 bases; bases with no gene match: 2. The DNA of the CDR3 is TGTGCCAGCAGTGGTAGCGGGGTGAACACCGGGGAGCTGTTTTTT. Translating it yields CASSGSGVNTGELFF.

The chain combines TRBV7-9 with TRBJ1-5; D is possibly TRBD1 (5 bases). The V end was cut by 11 bases, the J end by 7 bases, with 18 bases between. CDR1 is SEHNR, CDR2 FQNEAQ, per germline (reference sequence). The CDR3 is 13 amino acids. CDR3 region: CASQEGLGQPQHF. For the CDR3, the DNA is TGTGCCTCCCAGGAGGGACTTGGGCAGCCCCAGCATTTT.